This entry concerns a single TCR beta chain. The record originates from a study of blood T cell repertoires in COVID-19. Per the germline V gene, CDR1 is ENHRY and CDR2 is SYGVKD. This CDR3 is 15 amino acids long. V lost 10 bases and J lost 2; bases outside the gene matches: 11. Original methodology: Estimated nucleated cell counts came from reference gene primer amplification. Here immunoSEQ multiplex PCR was the method, and the copy in TCRdb shows in-frame clones only, minus some. Clone size and the V and J calls come from that table; the DNA yielded D and trimming. The top ten clones hold about 42% of a sample with around 84,000 clones, about 86% of them seen once.

This clonotype originated in a man at least 80 years old with active or convalescent COVID-19. V and J are TRBV10-3 and TRBJ1-5; 7 positions match TRBD1. Sequenced sample: peripheral blood. CDR3 residues: CATKQGIGGNQPQHF. The CDR3 DNA reads as TGTGCCACAAAACAGGGGATAGGGGGCAATCAGCCCCAGCATTTT.